This paragraph reports one T cell receptor (beta chain). V gave up 3 bases and J gave up 5 bases; unmatched junction bases: 7. The CDR3 totals 15 residues. The germline CDR1 and CDR2 sequences are LNHNV and YYDKDF (reference sequence). TCRdb used MiXCR to reprocess the PCR reads, holding one entry per CDR3 protein. There are about 100,000 distinct CDR3 sequences in the sample; roughly 38% occur only once, and less than 5% lies in the top ten. The data originate from a study of molecular identifiers for immune sequencing clone quantification. Sequencing input: naive CD8+ T cells from blood, with Jurkat cell RNA spiked in. Documented subset: FACS-sorted CD8+CD4-CCR7+CD45RA+ naive T cells. The clonotype comes from a human donor in good health. Some libraries in this study had Jurkat cell RNA spiked in. The chain combines TRBV15 with TRBJ2-7, with 10 bases lining up with TRBD1. The DNA of the CDR3 is TGTGCCACCAGCAGGTCAAGACAGGGGGCTCACGAGCAGTACTTC. Translated: CATSRSRQGAHEQYF. The full variable domain, its missing parts supplied by reference TRBV15 and TRBJ2-7, is DAMVIQNPRYQVTQFGKPVTLSCSQTLNHNVMYWYQQKSSQAPKLLFHYYDKDFNNEADTPDNFQSRRPNTSFCFLDIRSPGLGDTAMYLCATSRSRQGAHEQYFGPGTRLTVT.